This TCR beta chain was obtained from a study of blood T cell repertoires in COVID-19. This table comes from immunoSEQ multiplex PCR, and its TCRdb copy is limited to in-frame clones, with some not included. The table shows 150,000 to 250,000 clones, with approximately 85% occurring only once. Sequenced: PBMCs or T cells enriched from blood (not recorded which). This sequence was found in a man aged 35 to 55 who had recovered from COVID-19.

CDR3 loop: CAWSTGTGGYGYTF. The CDR3 nucleotides are TGTGCCTGGAGTACCGGGACAGGCGGCTATGGCTACACCTTC. The chain recombines TRBV30 with TRBJ1-2, with TRBD1 identical over 8 bases. V lost 2 bases and J lost 4; bases outside the gene matches: 6. Germline CDR1 reads GTSNPN; CDR2 reads SVGIG (reference sequence). The CDR3 is made up of 14 amino acids.